This TCR beta chain was sequenced during a study of preoperative IRX-2 immunotherapy in early breast cancer. This clone appeared a single time. The method was immunoSEQ multiplex PCR; TCRdb's version includes in-frame clones alone and lacks a portion of them. The sample comprises around 38,000 clones, 60% to 85% of which are singletons, and roughly 1.2% rests with the top ten. Treatment: preoperative locoregional IRX-2 cytokine immunotherapy. This phase Ib study tested locoregional IRX-2 cytokine immunotherapy given before surgery. This CDR3 has 13 amino acids. CDR1 and CDR2 (germline): MDHEN, SYDVKM. Trimming left V 3 bases short and J 5 bases short, with 10 bases between.

The V and J genes are TRBV28 and TRBJ2-5; D is unclear. Sequences were derived from tumor tissue, sampled after IRX-2 immunotherapy. This clonotype was obtained from a human donor with breast cancer. CDR3 residues: CASSFPSLETQYF. CDR3 in DNA: TGTGCCAGCAGTTTCCCTAGTTTGGAGACCCAGTACTTC.